This T cell receptor beta chain derives from a study of blood T cell repertoires in COVID-19. Clones were read by immunoSEQ multiplex PCR, and TCRdb kept only the in-frame ones, dropping some. This sample has fewer than 250,000 clones, with around 86% found just once. Trimming removed 7 bases at V and 7 bases at J, with 16 bases between. Germline CDR1 SQVTM, CDR2 ANQGSEA. The CDR3 is 12 residues long. This clonotype was sampled from a woman older than 75 with COVID-19, enrolled during active disease. Sample: peripheral blood. The chain carries TRBV29-1 and TRBJ1-1, with D possibly TRBD1 on 5 matching bases. DNA for the CDR3: TGCAGCGCCGGGGGTGTAATCCTTGAAGCTTTCTTT. It yields the protein CSAGGVILEAFF.